This TCR beta chain comes out of a study of blood T cell repertoires in COVID-19. As for the study in general: Both acute and convalescent COVID-19 samples were obtained from the United States, Italy and Spain. T cells, B-cell-depleted T cells, or PBMCs supplied cDNA or gDNA.

CDR1 SNHLY and CDR2 FYNNEI come from the germline V gene. Trimming shortened V by 2 bases and J by 9 bases, and 10 bases separated the two germline ends. The CDR3 spans 12 residues. Per the study methods: Estimation of nucleated cell counts was performed using reference gene primer amplification. Using immunoSEQ multiplex PCR, the repertoire was profiled, and TCRdb retains in-frame clones only, with some absent. Clone size and V and J calls were adopted from that table, with D and trimming inferred from the DNA. The profile shows tens of thousands of clones, roughly 77% of them singletons. Sequenced sample: peripheral blood. The chain uses TRBV2 and TRBJ1-2; D gene uncertain. This clonotype was obtained from a man older than 75 with active or convalescent COVID-19. The CDR3 DNA follows: TGTGCCAGCAGTGAAACGGGAAGAAGCTACACCTTC. This gives the protein CASSETGRSYTF.